The rows below give T cell receptor beta chains drawn from one sample of a study of graft-versus-host responses after intestinal transplantation. Profiled with immunoSEQ multiplex PCR; TCRdb holds only in-frame clones, not every one. The sample carries some 66,000 clones, roughly nine tenths recorded once. Sequenced here: ileum tissue, sampled around 350 days after transplant. These receptor sequences come from a human patient who received an intestinal transplant, so some T cells may come from the graft donor. Both conserved end residues are part of each CDR3. D genes are given only for firm matches. A clone size is listed for some rows: how often the clone was seen (once, few, many), or a class if it is expanded.

v_call: TRBV4-1
j_call: TRBJ1-1
clone_size: -
d_call: -
cdr3_nt: TGCGCCAGCAGCCGGTTACTGGGCCCGGGGGCTTTCTTT
cdr3_aa: CASSRLLGPGAFF

v_call: TRBV11-2
j_call: TRBJ2-1
clone_size: -
d_call: -
cdr3_nt: TGTGCCAGCAGCCCCTCGGGGGATGAGCAGTTCTTC
cdr3_aa: CASSPSGDEQFF

v_call: TRBV28
j_call: TRBJ2-7
clone_size: -
d_call: TRBD1
cdr3_nt: TGTGCCAGCAATAGGGACAGGGGGACATCCGAGCAGTACTTC
cdr3_aa: CASNRDRGTSEQYF

v_call: TRBV29-1
j_call: TRBJ2-1
clone_size: once
d_call: -
cdr3_nt: TGCAGCGTTGAAGAAGCGACTACTGCCTCGCAGACAAATGAGCAGTTCTTC
cdr3_aa: CSVEEATTASQTNEQFF

v_call: TRBV6-4
j_call: TRBJ2-1
clone_size: -
d_call: TRBD2
cdr3_nt: TGTGCCAGCAGTAAACTAGCGGATTCCTACAATGAGCAGTTCTTC
cdr3_aa: CASSKLADSYNEQFF

v_call: TRBV2
j_call: TRBJ2-6
clone_size: -
d_call: -
cdr3_nt: TGTGCCAGCAGTGAAGCGTCGAACGGGGCCAACGTCCTGACTTTC
cdr3_aa: CASSEASNGANVLTF

v_call: TRBV5-5
j_call: TRBJ2-3
clone_size: -
d_call: TRBD2
cdr3_nt: TGTGCCAGCAGTCCGCCGGGGACTAGCAACACAGATACGCAGTATTTT
cdr3_aa: CASSPPGTSNTDTQYF

v_call: TRBV4-1
j_call: TRBJ2-7
clone_size: -
d_call: TRBD1
cdr3_nt: TGCGCCAGCAGCTCTTGGACAGGGGGAAGTGAGCAGTACTTC
cdr3_aa: CASSSWTGGSEQYF

v_call: TRBV2
j_call: TRBJ2-7
clone_size: -
d_call: -
cdr3_nt: TGTGCCAGCAGTGTCCACGAGCAGTACTTC
cdr3_aa: CASSVHEQYF

v_call: TRBV9
j_call: TRBJ1-1
clone_size: -
d_call: -
cdr3_nt: TGTGCCAGCATCCCTCGCTGGAGGGGGTTAGTTAGGCGGGCTGAAGCTTTCTTT
cdr3_aa: CASIPRWRGLVRRAEAFF

v_call: TRBV4-1
j_call: TRBJ1-2
clone_size: once
d_call: TRBD1
cdr3_nt: TGCGCCAGCAGGGGGACAGCTCAATATGGCTACACCTTC
cdr3_aa: CASRGTAQYGYTF

v_call: TRBV10-3
j_call: TRBJ2-2
clone_size: -
d_call: TRBD1
cdr3_nt: TGTGCCATCAGTGAGACAGGGGGCGCCGGGGAGCTGTTTTTT
cdr3_aa: CAISETGGAGELFF

v_call: TRBV6-1
j_call: TRBJ1-5
clone_size: -
d_call: -
cdr3_nt: TGTGCCAGCAGTGAAGCGCTTTCGACGGTTCTTGGGCAGCCCCAGCATTTT
cdr3_aa: CASSEALSTVLGQPQHF

v_call: TRBV5-1
j_call: TRBJ1-5
clone_size: -
d_call: TRBD1
cdr3_nt: TGCGCCAGCAGCTCGGGACAGGGAGGTCAGCCCCAGCATTTT
cdr3_aa: CASSSGQGGQPQHF

v_call: TRBV14
j_call: TRBJ1-4
clone_size: -
d_call: -
cdr3_nt: TGTGCCAGCAGCCTCCTCGGGAGGGAAGCTAATGAAAAACTGTTTTTT
cdr3_aa: CASSLLGREANEKLFF

v_call: TRBV6-5
j_call: TRBJ1-2
clone_size: -
d_call: TRBD1
cdr3_nt: TGTGCCAGCAGTTGGGACAGGGGTGGGAGCTACACCTTC
cdr3_aa: CASSWDRGGSYTF

v_call: TRBV27
j_call: TRBJ1-5
clone_size: few
d_call: -
cdr3_nt: TGTGCCAGCAGTCTCAATCAGCCCCAGCATTTT
cdr3_aa: CASSLNQPQHF

v_call: TRBV5-6
j_call: TRBJ2-1
clone_size: -
d_call: -
cdr3_nt: TGTGCCAGCAGCTTTAGAGGGATCTCCTACAATGAGCAGTTCTTC
cdr3_aa: CASSFRGISYNEQFF

v_call: TRBV6-5
j_call: TRBJ1-2
clone_size: -
d_call: TRBD1
cdr3_nt: TGTGCCAGCAGCAACCCGCCGACAGGGATCGGTGGCTACACCTTC
cdr3_aa: CASSNPPTGIGGYTF

v_call: TRBV5-4
j_call: TRBJ2-4
clone_size: -
d_call: TRBD2
cdr3_nt: TGTGCCAGCAGCAGAACTAGCGGGGGGAGGAAAAACATTCAGTACTTC
cdr3_aa: CASSRTSGGRKNIQYF

v_call: TRBV18
j_call: TRBJ2-5
clone_size: -
d_call: TRBD2
cdr3_nt: TGTGCCAGCTCACTCGGGAGGGCGGAGACCCAGTACTTC
cdr3_aa: CASSLGRAETQYF

v_call: TRBV9
j_call: TRBJ2-1
clone_size: -
d_call: TRBD2
cdr3_nt: TGTGCCAGCAGCGAGTCCGGGACTAGAGACAATGAGCAGTTCTTC
cdr3_aa: CASSESGTRDNEQFF

v_call: TRBV7-2
j_call: TRBJ2-7
clone_size: -
d_call: -
cdr3_nt: TGTGCCAGCAGCGATACCCTCGACAGCTCCTACGAGCAGTACTTC
cdr3_aa: CASSDTLDSSYEQYF

v_call: TRBV5-6
j_call: TRBJ2-3
clone_size: -
d_call: -
cdr3_nt: TGTGCCAGCAGCTCTCGCCGGGGCACAGATACGCAGTATTTT
cdr3_aa: CASSSRRGTDTQYF

v_call: TRBV28
j_call: TRBJ2-7
clone_size: -
d_call: TRBD1
cdr3_nt: TGTGCCAGCAGATCCTCCCGGGACAGGGGTAACGAGCAGTACTTC
cdr3_aa: CASRSSRDRGNEQYF

v_call: TRBV11-2
j_call: TRBJ2-5
clone_size: once
d_call: TRBD2
cdr3_nt: TGTGCCAGCAGCACAGGACTAGCGGGGGAAGCACAAGAGACCCAGTACTTC
cdr3_aa: CASSTGLAGEAQETQYF